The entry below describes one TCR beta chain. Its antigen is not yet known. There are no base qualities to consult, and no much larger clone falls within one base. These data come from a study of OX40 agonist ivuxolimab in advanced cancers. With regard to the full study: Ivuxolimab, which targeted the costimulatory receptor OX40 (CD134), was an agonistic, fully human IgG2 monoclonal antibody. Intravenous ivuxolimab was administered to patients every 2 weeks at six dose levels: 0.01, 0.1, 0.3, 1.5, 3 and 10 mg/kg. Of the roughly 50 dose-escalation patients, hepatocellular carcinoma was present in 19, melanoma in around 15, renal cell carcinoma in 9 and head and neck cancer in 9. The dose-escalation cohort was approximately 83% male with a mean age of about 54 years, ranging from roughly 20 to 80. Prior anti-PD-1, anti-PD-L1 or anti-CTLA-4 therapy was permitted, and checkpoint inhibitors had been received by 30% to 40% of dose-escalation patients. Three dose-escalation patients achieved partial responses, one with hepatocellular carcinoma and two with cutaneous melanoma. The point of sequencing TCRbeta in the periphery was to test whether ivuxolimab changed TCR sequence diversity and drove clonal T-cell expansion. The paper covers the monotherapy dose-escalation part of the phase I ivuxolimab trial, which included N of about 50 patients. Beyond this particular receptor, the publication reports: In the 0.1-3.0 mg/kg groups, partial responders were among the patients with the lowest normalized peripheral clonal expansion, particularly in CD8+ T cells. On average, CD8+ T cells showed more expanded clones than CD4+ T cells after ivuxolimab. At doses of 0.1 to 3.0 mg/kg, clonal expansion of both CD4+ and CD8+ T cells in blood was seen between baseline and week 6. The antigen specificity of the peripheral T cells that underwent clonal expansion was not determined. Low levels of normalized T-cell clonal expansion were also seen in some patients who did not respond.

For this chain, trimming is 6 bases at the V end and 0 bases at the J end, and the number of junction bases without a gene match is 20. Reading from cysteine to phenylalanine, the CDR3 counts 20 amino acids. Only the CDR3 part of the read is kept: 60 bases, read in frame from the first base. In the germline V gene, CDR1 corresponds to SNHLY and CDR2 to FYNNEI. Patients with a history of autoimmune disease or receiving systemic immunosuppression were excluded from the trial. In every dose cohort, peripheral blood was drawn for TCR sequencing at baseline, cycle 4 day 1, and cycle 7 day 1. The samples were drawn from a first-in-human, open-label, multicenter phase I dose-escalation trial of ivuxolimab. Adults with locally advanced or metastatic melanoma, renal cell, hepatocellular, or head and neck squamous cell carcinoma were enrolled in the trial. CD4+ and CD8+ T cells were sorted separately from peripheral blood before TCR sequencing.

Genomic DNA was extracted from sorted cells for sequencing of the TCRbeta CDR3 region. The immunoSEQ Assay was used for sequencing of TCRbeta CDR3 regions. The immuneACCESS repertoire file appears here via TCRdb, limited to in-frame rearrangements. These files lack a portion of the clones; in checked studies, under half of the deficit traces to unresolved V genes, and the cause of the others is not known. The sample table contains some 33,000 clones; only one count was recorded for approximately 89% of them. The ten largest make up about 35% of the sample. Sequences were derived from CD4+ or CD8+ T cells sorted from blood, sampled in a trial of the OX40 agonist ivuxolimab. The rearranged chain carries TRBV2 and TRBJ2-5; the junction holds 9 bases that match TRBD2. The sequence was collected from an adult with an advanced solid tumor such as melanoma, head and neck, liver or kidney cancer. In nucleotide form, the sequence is TGTGCCAGCAGGCCAACCGGGCTAGCGGGATTGATATCGTACCAAGAGACCCAGTACTTC. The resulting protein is CASRPTGLAGLISYQETQYF.